The source of this TCR beta chain is a study of cytomegalovirus exposure and HLA in healthy donors. CDR1 SGHRS and CDR2 YFSETQ come from the germline V gene. With V trimmed by 0 bases and J by 8 bases, 4 bases remained unmatched. The CDR3 is made up of 14 amino acids. There are a few counts of this clone. Primers: 60 Vbeta forward and 13 Jbeta reverse. Sequencing was performed with immunoSEQ multiplex PCR; in TCRdb, only in-frame clones are kept and a portion is missing. The table includes 75,000 to 95,000 clones, roughly two thirds detected once. The rearrangement uses TRBV5-1 and TRBJ1-2, with TRBD1 matching over 10 bases. The source material was PBMCs. The TCR was taken from a woman in her 30s in good health and CMV-seronegative. The DNA of the CDR3 is TGCGCCAGCAGCTTGGGTGACAGGGGGCAAGGCTACACCTTC. This translates into CASSLGDRGQGYTF.